The next 9 T cell receptor beta chains were all read from a single sample in a study of beta chain features in type 1 diabetes. Their target antigens are unknown. Study results and limitations: People with Type 1 diabetes carried modestly yet significantly shorter TCRB CDR3s in all four CD4+ subsets.

Since all of the isolated RNA was reverse transcribed, expressed TCRB transcripts were what got sequenced. The table came from immunoSEQ multiplex PCR; TCRdb's copy has only in-frame clones and leaves some out. The sample yields around 250,000 clones, approximately 13% seen once. The sequencing input was naive CD4+ T cells from blood. All receptors come from a man younger than 40 with type 1 diabetes.

This clone was seen a few times. The V gene is TRBV2, the J gene TRBJ2-7; 7 nucleotides line up with TRBD2. Trimming took 2 bases from V and 2 from J; bases not matched to a gene: 6. This CDR3 has 15 amino acids. Germline CDR1 is SNHLY and CDR2 is FYNNEI. Written as DNA, the CDR3 is TGTGCCAGCAGTGAAAGCGGACTAGGGACCTACGAGCAGTACTTC. Translation gives CASSESGLGTYEQYF. Variable domain in full (rest from reference TRBV2 and TRBJ2-7): EPEVTQTPSHQVTQMGQEVILRCVPISNHLYFYWYRQILGQKVEFLVSFYNNEISEKSEIFDDQFSVERPDGSNFTLKIRSTKLEDSAMYFCASSESGLGTYEQYFGPGTRLTVT.

This clone was detected only a few times. Other DNA sequences in the same sample also yield this CDR3. The chain employs TRBV5-1 and TRBJ2-3; 12 nucleotides match TRBD1. The J segment lost 3 bases and the V segment lost 5 bases, leaving 4 bases of the junction unmatched. The length of the CDR3 is 15 residues. Germline V gene data show CDR1 as SGHRS and CDR2 as YFSETQ. DNA for the CDR3: TGCGCCAGCAGTTCGGGACAGGGGGCAACAGATACGCAGTATTTT. This codes for CASSSGQGATDTQYF.

The chain recombines TRBV2 with TRBJ1-4; D may be TRBD1 (5 bases). There are 13 residues in the CDR3. The V gene's germline CDR1 is SNHLY and CDR2 FYNNEI. V lost 4 bases and J lost 2, with 5 bases in between. The CDR3 loop is CASSGQTNEKLFF. CDR3 nucleotide sequence: TGTGCCAGCAGTGGACAGACTAATGAAAAACTGTTTTTT.

This clone was recorded a few times. This CDR3 is CASSQGQGGRTEAFF. The CDR3 DNA is TGCGCCAGCAGCCAAGGTCAGGGAGGGAGGACTGAAGCTTTCTTT. V usage is TRBV4-1 and J usage is TRBJ1-1, with a tentative D call TRBD1 (5 bases). The CDR3 consists of 15 residues. The V end lost 1 base, the J end lost 5 bases, and 14 bases lay between the germline ends. CDR1 and CDR2 (germline): MGHRA, YSYEKL.

Only a few counts were recorded for this clone. The chain links TRBV5-1 to TRBJ2-5; 9 bases match TRBD1. The trim removed 4 bases at V and 4 bases at J, leaving 2 bases unmatched. The CDR3 spans 13 residues. Germline V gene data show CDR1 as SGHRS and CDR2 as YFSETQ. As DNA, the CDR3 is TGCGCCAGCAGCGGGGGACAGGGAGAGACCCAGTACTTC. It specifies CASSGGQGETQYF.

This clone was seen only a few times. The rearrangement links TRBV7-9 to TRBJ1-1; tentatively, D is TRBD1 (6 bases). The CDR3 spans 14 residues. CDR1 and CDR2 (germline): SEHNR, FQNEAQ (reference sequence). Trimming left V 2 bases short and J 3 bases short, with 10 bases between. CDR3 residues: CASSLIPGDTEAFF. The CDR3, as DNA: TGTGCCAGCAGCTTAATTCCAGGGGACACTGAAGCTTTCTTT.

This clone appeared a few times. The V call is TRBV7-9, the J call TRBJ1-2; 7 bases line up with TRBD1. V lost 3 bases and J lost 7; bases outside the gene matches: 5. The V gene's germline CDR1 is SEHNR and CDR2 FQNEAQ (reference sequence). The CDR3 extends over 13 amino acids. This CDR3 is CASSLLTGFGYTF. Here the CDR3 DNA reads TGTGCCAGCAGCTTGCTGACAGGGTTTGGCTACACCTTC.

This clone was seen only a few times. The V gene is TRBV6-5, the J gene TRBJ2-5; TRBD2 matches at 8 bases. Trimming at V came to 3 bases and at J to 4 bases, leaving 1 base not matched to a gene. The CDR3 is made up of 13 amino acids. Per the germline V gene, CDR1 is MNHEY and CDR2 is SVGAGI. CDR3 amino acids: CASSYSGVETQYF. The DNA of the CDR3 is TGTGCCAGCAGTTATAGCGGGGTAGAGACCCAGTACTTC.

The J gene is TRBJ2-7, the V gene TRBV6-1, with D hard to call. The ends were cut back, 3 bases at V and 4 bases at J, with 10 bases in the middle. The CDR3 consists of 13 residues. The germline V gene has CDR1 MNHNS and CDR2 SASEGT. CDR3 nucleotide sequence: TGTGCCAGCAGTGATCAAGAGAAGTACGAGCAGTACTTC. As protein: CASSDQEKYEQYF.